This TCR beta chain came from a study of control samples from healthy donors and cancer patients. Trimming pared 1 base from V and 6 bases from J, leaving 4 bases between. CDR1 and CDR2 (germline): SNHLY, FYNNEI. CDR3 length: 11 amino acids. Using immunoSEQ multiplex PCR, the repertoire was profiled, and TCRdb retains in-frame clones only, with some absent. The table shows over 100,000 clones, with about 90% occurring only once. The origin of this receptor is a woman aged 50 to 65 in good health. The V call is TRBV2, the J call TRBJ2-7; D call uncertain. What was sequenced was blood. The CDR3 DNA follows: TGTGCCAGCAGTGAAGACAGCGAGCAGTACTTC. This sequence encodes CASSEDSEQYF.